This T cell receptor beta chain was identified during a study of blood T cell repertoires in COVID-19. For the study at large: The origin of the acute and convalescent COVID-19 samples was the United States, Italy and Spain. From T cells, B-cell-depleted T cells, or PBMCs came the material, which was cDNA or gDNA.

Source study methods: Cell counts per sample came from amplifying reference gene primers. Data came from immunoSEQ multiplex PCR; TCRdb stores just in-frame clones and leaves some out. From that table come the V and J calls and clone size; the DNA was used to work out D and trimming. The repertoire includes 20,000 to 30,000 clones, about nine tenths of them detected once, and around 8.9% sits in the top ten. The CDR3 sequence is 14 residues long. Between the trimmed V and J ends, which lost 4 bases and 5 bases, there was a span of 14 bases. Germline CDR1 is LGHDT and CDR2 is YNNKEL (reference sequence).

Source material: peripheral blood. The receptor comes from a man between 65 and 85 years old with acute or convalescent COVID-19. V is TRBV3-1 (or the pseudogene TRBV3-2) and J is TRBJ1-1, with D hard to call. In DNA, the CDR3 is TGTGCCAGCAGCCCCCGGGGAGTTGGTACTGAAGCTTTCTTT. As protein: CASSPRGVGTEAFF.